The entry below gives a single T cell receptor (beta chain) sequence along with its context. Its antigen is as yet unknown. The authors distributed each subset's genomic DNA evenly over several immunoSEQ plates. Generated by immunoSEQ multiplex PCR, the TCRdb table keeps only in-frame clones and is missing some. The data hold about 1.5 million clones, with about 98% observed a single time. This CDR3 spans 13 amino acids. CDR1 is ENHRY, CDR2 SYGVKD, per germline. The ends lost 8 bases at V and 4 bases at J; junction bases unmatched: 5. This sample stems from a study of shared clonotypes between healthy human individuals. Points from the study as a whole: Relative to memory subsets, naive subsets generally showed larger estimated richness.

Adult Caucasians living in Nashville, Tennessee made up all of the donors. The sample comprised naive CD4+ T cells sorted from blood. Subset in this sample: CD45RA+ positively selected. This receptor was obtained from a man aged 30-40 years in good health. The chain employs TRBV10-3 and TRBJ2-3, with 8 bases aligning to TRBD1. Here the CDR3 reads CAIQQGVPDTQYF. In nucleotides, the CDR3 is TGTGCCATCCAACAGGGGGTCCCAGATACGCAGTATTTT.